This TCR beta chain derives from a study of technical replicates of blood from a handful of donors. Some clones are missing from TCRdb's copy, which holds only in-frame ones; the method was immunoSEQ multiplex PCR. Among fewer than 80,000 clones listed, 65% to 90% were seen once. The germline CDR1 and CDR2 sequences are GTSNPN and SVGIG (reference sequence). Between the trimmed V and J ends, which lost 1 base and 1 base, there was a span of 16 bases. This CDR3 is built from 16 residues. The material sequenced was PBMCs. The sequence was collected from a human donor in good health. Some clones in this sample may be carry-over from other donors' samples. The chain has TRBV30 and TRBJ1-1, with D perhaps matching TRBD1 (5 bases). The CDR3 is CAWSDPRAGWNTEAFF. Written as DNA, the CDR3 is TGTGCCTGGAGTGACCCCCGGGCAGGGTGGAACACTGAAGCTTTCTTT.